Below are 10 T cell receptor beta chains sequenced from a single sample in a study of post-analysis software for immune sequencing data. The study's findings and limits: The study found TRBV5-6, TRBV5-1 and TRBV20-1 among a handful of TRBV segments more frequent in patients than controls.

TCR beta cDNA libraries had unique molecular identifiers. TCRdb processed the PCR reads anew with MiXCR; each CDR3 protein has one entry. There are under 900,000 distinct CDR3 sequences in the sample; about 57% occur only once, and about 4.8% lies in the top ten. Their antigens remain unidentified. Sequencing used blood. The source is a girl aged 10 to 17 with multiple sclerosis.

The gene calls are TRBV12-5 and TRBJ2-7, with 7 positions matching TRBD1. The J segment lost 4 bases and the V segment lost 0 bases, leaving 18 bases of the junction unmatched. CDR3 length: 19 residues. The germline V gene has CDR1 LGHNT and CDR2 FRNRAP. CDR3: CASGLVPAYRDRGRYEQYF. In nucleotides, the CDR3 is TGTGCTAGTGGTTTGGTCCCCGCCTACCGGGACAGAGGACGTTACGAGCAGTACTTC.

This clonotype came up a few times. The chain couples TRBV7-8 to TRBJ2-5, with D possibly matching TRBD1 (6 bases). This CDR3 contains 14 residues. Germline CDR1 is SGHVS and CDR2 is FQNEAQ. Trimming took off 3 bases at V and 1 base at J, with 9 bases between the two ends. The CDR3 DNA reads TGTGCCAGCAGCTTCCGGGACACCCAAGAGACCCAGTACTTC. Protein product: CASSFRDTQETQYF.

The chain couples TRBV15 to TRBJ2-4; TRBD2 matches 9 bases. The CDR3 has 18 amino acids. The V gene end was trimmed by 1 base and the J gene end by 2 bases; junction bases not matched to a gene: 9. The germline V gene encodes CDR1 LNHNV and CDR2 YYDKDF (reference sequence). The CDR3 DNA sequence: TGTGCCACCAGCAGAGGAACTAGCGGGCTTTCTACCAAAAACATTCAGTACTTC. Its protein product is CATSRGTSGLSTKNIQYF.

This rearrangement joins TRBV12-3 or TRBV12-4 to TRBJ2-1, with 8 bases that match TRBD2. This CDR3 spans 15 amino acids. Unmatched junction bases numbered 16, after V lost 11 bases and J lost 7 bases. The CDR3 protein is CACPGWSGSPNEQFF. CDR3 bases: TGTGCCTGTCCGGGGTGGAGCGGGAGCCCAAATGAGCAGTTCTTC.

The genes are TRBV25-1 and TRBJ2-6; possibly TRBD1 or TRBD2 for D (5 bases each). The CDR3 consists of 17 residues. Germline assignment: CDR1 MGHDK and CDR2 SYGVNS. V was trimmed by 2 bases and J by 1 base, leaving 12 bases between them. Here the CDR3 DNA reads TGTGCCAGCAGTGAAGGTTGGGGACGGTCTGGGGCCAACGTCCTGACTTTC. The encoded protein is CASSEGWGRSGANVLTF.

This clonotype has a handful of counts. The J gene is TRBJ2-1, the V gene TRBV29-1; possibly TRBD1 or TRBD2 for D (5 bases each). V lost 4 bases and J 3 bases, leaving 7 bases between the germline ends. This CDR3 contains 12 residues. Germline V gene sequence: CDR1 SQVTM, CDR2 ANQGSEA. The CDR3 sequence is CSVGDRYNEQFF. The CDR3 DNA reads as TGCAGCGTTGGGGACCGCTACAATGAGCAGTTCTTC.

The CDR3 protein is CSARRDWEYEQYF. Written as DNA, the CDR3 is TGCAGTGCTCGTCGGGACTGGGAATACGAGCAGTACTTC. This rearrangement joins TRBV20-1 to TRBJ2-7; D is perhaps TRBD2 (6 bases). Germline V CDR1 and CDR2: DFQATT, SNEGSKA (reference sequence). Trimming stripped 5 bases from V and 4 bases from J, with 15 bases between. This CDR3 has 13 residues.

The CDR3 is CASSSRDGPNEQFF. The DNA for the CDR3 is TGCGCCAGCAGCTCGAGGGACGGCCCCAATGAGCAGTTCTTC. The chain links TRBV5-1 to TRBJ2-1; D might be TRBD1 or TRBD2, each matching 5 bases. V was pared by 3 bases and J by 6 bases, with 13 bases between. The CDR3 is 14 amino acids. Per the germline V gene, CDR1 is SGHRS and CDR2 is YFSETQ. Supplemented by reference TRBV5-1 and TRBJ2-1, the full variable domain reads KAGVTQTPRYLIKTRGQQVTLSCSPISGHRSVSWYQQTPGQGLQFLFEYFSETQRNKGNFPGRFSGRQFSNSRSEMNVSTLELGDSALYLCASSSRDGPNEQFFGPGTRLTVL.

This rearrangement joins TRBV12-5 to TRBJ2-3; D unclear. The germline V gene encodes CDR1 LGHNT and CDR2 FRNRAP. The V end was cut by 2 bases, the J end by 5 bases, with 17 bases between. The CDR3 sequence is 16 residues long. CDR3 sequence: CASGLRRPLNGDTQYF. The CDR3 region has the DNA TGTGCTAGTGGTTTGCGCCGGCCATTAAATGGAGATACGCAGTATTTT.

This sequence joins TRBV19 and TRBJ2-6; D is uncertain. In germline, CDR1 is LNHDA, CDR2 SQIVND (reference sequence). The CDR3 runs 16 residues. V shed 5 bases and J shed 4 bases, with 15 bases lying between them. CDR3 protein: CASSSSPVGGANVLTF. The DNA for the CDR3 is TGTGCCAGTAGTTCCAGCCCTGTCGGGGGGGCCAACGTCCTGACTTTC.